The next 14 T cell receptor beta chains were all read from a single sample in a study of shared clonotypes between healthy human individuals. TCRdb's table, derived via immunoSEQ multiplex PCR, lists solely in-frame clones and lacks some. The table shows some 2,000,000 clones, with 85% to 95% occurring only once. The sequenced sample was naive CD4+ T cells sorted from blood. This sample's subset: CD45RA+ positively selected. The receptor set was obtained from a man between 18 and 35 years old in good health.

This clone was found once. The V and J genes are TRBV19 and TRBJ2-2; a possible D gene is TRBD1 (7 bases). Trimming cost V 5 bases and J 6 bases, with 22 bases left between them. The length of the CDR3 is 17 residues. The V gene's germline CDR1 is LNHDA and CDR2 SQIVND (reference sequence). CDR3 nucleotide sequence: TGTGCCAGTAGTCCCCAGGGGGGACTCCCGGGGCCCGGGGAGCTGTTTTTT. Residues: CASSPQGGLPGPGELFF.

The chain recombines TRBV18 with TRBJ1-3; D is undetermined. Trimming pared 5 bases from V and 0 bases from J, leaving 8 bases between. This CDR3 is built from 14 residues. The germline V gene has CDR1 KGHSH and CDR2 LQKENI. CDR3 in DNA: TGTGCCAGCTCAGCGGGGAGCTCTGGAAACACCATATATTTT. It is translated as CASSAGSSGNTIYF.

This chain connects TRBV28 to TRBJ2-1, with TRBD2 matching 7 bases. The CDR3 is 15 amino acids. After removal of 6 bases from V and 1 base from J, the junction contained 6 bases not matched to a gene. Germline V gene data show CDR1 as MDHEN and CDR2 as SYDVKM. The CDR3, as DNA: TGTGCCAGCAGCGCGGGGGATTTGTCCTACAATGAGCAGTTCTTC. The encoded protein is CASSAGDLSYNEQFF. Full variable domain (rest looked up from reference TRBV28 and TRBJ2-1): DVKVTQSSRYLVKRTGEKVFLECVQDMDHENMFWYRQDPGLGLRLIYFSYDVKMKEKGDIPEGYSVSREKKERFSLILESASTNQTSMYLCASSAGDLSYNEQFFGPGTRLTVL.

The chain combines TRBV28 with TRBJ2-3; the D is unclear. V dropped 4 bases and J dropped 4 bases, with 12 bases sitting between them. CDR1 and CDR2 (germline): MDHEN, SYDVKM. This CDR3 has 14 amino acids. In nucleotides, the CDR3 is TGTGCCAGCAGTTCTCCAACGACCGCAGATACGCAGTATTTT. Residues: CASSSPTTADTQYF.

This chain uses TRBV29-1 with TRBJ2-5, with D perhaps assigned TRBD1 or TRBD2 (5 bases each). The CDR3 sequence is 13 residues long. V lost 7 bases and J lost 7, with 19 bases in between. Looked up from germline, CDR1 is SQVTM and CDR2 is ANQGSEA. The CDR3 region is CSADGTPRGTQYF. The CDR3 nucleotides read TGCAGCGCCGACGGGACCCCCCGGGGGACCCAGTACTTC. The variable domain in full, with the rest retrieved from reference TRBV29-1 and TRBJ2-5, is SAVISQKPSRDICQRGTSLTIQCQVDSQVTMMFWYRQQPGQSLTLIATANQGSEATYESGFVIDKFPISRPNLTFSTLTVSNMSPEDSSIYLCSADGTPRGTQYFGPGTRLLVL.

The V and J genes are TRBV19 and TRBJ1-2; D gene unclear. Germline CDR1 is LNHDA and CDR2 is SQIVND (reference sequence). V lost 3 bases and J lost 3, with 11 bases in between. This CDR3 has 14 residues. CDR3 amino acids: CASSMDSQDYGYTF. The CDR3 coding sequence is TGTGCCAGTAGTATGGACTCGCAAGACTATGGCTACACCTTC.

This sequence joins TRBV11-3 and TRBJ2-7; 10 nucleotides match TRBD1. Germline trimming cut 5 bases from V and 7 bases from J; bases unmatched to any gene: 11. Germline assignment: CDR1 SGHNT and CDR2 YENEEA. This CDR3 has 15 residues. The CDR3 protein is CASSPGQGEYREQYF. CDR3 bases: TGTGCCAGCAGCCCTGGACAGGGGGAATATCGGGAGCAGTACTTC.

The gene calls are TRBV4-3 and TRBJ1-1; 10 bases match TRBD1. This CDR3 is built from 15 residues. CDR1 is LGHNA, CDR2 YSLEER, per germline. J was trimmed by 4 bases and V by 2 bases; bases with no gene match: 4. CDR3 loop: CASSQFRDRGTEAFF. The CDR3 DNA is TGCGCCAGCAGCCAATTTCGGGACAGGGGCACTGAAGCTTTCTTT.

This clone appeared a single time. CDR3 nucleotides: TGTGCCAGTAGAGTCGGGACAGAGAGTTTACAGCCCCAGCATTTT. Its translation: CASRVGTESLQPQHF. This chain links TRBV19 with TRBJ1-5; 7 nucleotides agree with TRBD1. Germline CDR1 is LNHDA and CDR2 is SQIVND (reference sequence). The length of the CDR3 is 15 residues. J was trimmed by 7 bases and V by 6 bases; bases with no gene match: 12.

The J gene is TRBJ1-1, the V gene TRBV30, with unresolved D. The CDR3 has 20 amino acids. Trimming pared 3 bases from V and 0 bases from J, leaving 29 bases between. Per the germline V gene, CDR1 is GTSNPN and CDR2 is SVGIG (reference sequence). CDR3 amino acids: CAWSQARVFSIKGMNTEAFF. The DNA for the CDR3 is TGTGCCTGGAGCCAGGCCCGAGTGTTCAGCATCAAGGGAATGAACACTGAAGCTTTCTTT. The variable domain in full, with the rest retrieved from reference TRBV30 and TRBJ1-1, is SQTIHQWPATLVQPVGSPLSLECTVEGTSNPNLYWYRQAAGRGLQLLFYSVGIGQISSEVPQNLSASRPQDRQFILSSKKLLLSDSGFYLCAWSQARVFSIKGMNTEAFFGQGTRLTVV.

V usage is TRBV7-2 and J usage is TRBJ2-7; D is possibly TRBD1 (5 bases). Germline assignment: CDR1 SGHTA and CDR2 FQGNSA. V lost 6 bases to trimming and J lost 6 bases, with 24 bases between them. The CDR3 loop spans 16 amino acids. The CDR3: CASSQQMEGAQGEQYF. The DNA for the CDR3 is TGTGCCAGCAGTCAACAGATGGAAGGGGCGCAAGGCGAGCAGTACTTC.

V is TRBV7-6 and J is TRBJ2-7; 10 nucleotides match TRBD2. Trimming cost V 3 bases and J 4 bases; bases outside gene matches: 9. The CDR3 covers 16 residues. CDR1 and CDR2 (germline): SGHVS, FNYEAQ. DNA for the CDR3: TGTGCCAGCAGCTTGGGGCTAGCGGGAGCGGGTTACGAGCAGTACTTC. Amino acids: CASSLGLAGAGYEQYF. The complete variable domain, with remaining parts taken from reference TRBV7-6 and TRBJ2-7, reads GAGVSQSPRYKVTKRGQDVALRCDPISGHVSLYWYRQALGQGPEFLTYFNYEAQQDKSGLPNDRFSAERPEGSISTLTIQRTEQRDSAMYRCASSLGLAGAGYEQYFGPGTRLTVT.

Points on this clone: Different DNA sequences within this sample yield the same CDR3. The genes are TRBV7-2 and TRBJ2-7; 11 nucleotides match TRBD2. The CDR3 is 14 amino acids. Trimming took 4 bases from V and 3 from J; bases not matched to a gene: 2. CDR1 and CDR2 (germline): SGHTA, FQGNSA. The CDR3 DNA reads TGTGCCAGCAGCTCCGGACTAGCGGGCTACGAGCAGTACTTC. This translates into CASSSGLAGYEQYF. Full variable domain (outside the CDR3, taken from reference TRBV7-2 and TRBJ2-7): GAGVSQSPSNKVTEKGKDVELRCDPISGHTALYWYRQSLGQGLEFLIYFQGNSAPDKSGLPSDRFSAERTGGSVSTLTIQRTQQEDSAVYLCASSSGLAGYEQYFGPGTRLTVT.

For the CDR3, the DNA is TGTGCCAGCATGAGGGGACAGACCTACAATGAGCAGTTCTTC. It is translated as CASMRGQTYNEQFF. The genes are TRBV2 and TRBJ2-1; TRBD1 matches at 7 bases. The CDR3 length is 14 residues. Germline trimming cut 7 bases from V and 2 bases from J; bases unmatched to any gene: 5. In germline, CDR1 is SNHLY, CDR2 FYNNEI.